Each of the 32 T cell receptor beta chains below was sequenced from the same sample in a study of T cell repertoires in cytomegalovirus infection (dated by TCRdb to the late 2010s). These receptors have no identified antigens. Sequencing instrument: Illumina HiSeq 1500. The public reads were quality trimmed at Q25 with fastp and then assembled into clones with MiXCR by TCRdb, keeping productive beta chains. Duplicate CDR3 protein sequences are folded into a single record with the most common DNA and genes. The sample yields 700,000 to 900,000 distinct CDR3 sequences; roughly 29% were counted once. The ten largest make up about 12% of the sample. According to the study, the label for this sample's treatment or condition signals: in vitro stimulation with specific CMV peptide epitopes to enrich CMV-specific T cells. The sample in question was cultured CD8+ T cells from PBMCs, obtained from culture after CMV antigen stimulation. The source is a human donor in good health (CMV status not recorded). Some clones in this sample may be carry-over from other donors' samples.

The V and J genes are TRBV28 and TRBJ2-1; the D is unclear. There are 10 residues in the CDR3. Per the germline V gene, CDR1 is MDHEN and CDR2 is SYDVKM. V was pared by 7 bases and J by 10 bases, with 8 bases between. CDR3 nucleotides: TGTGCCAGCATAGGCCTAGAGCAGTTCTTC. It encodes CASIGLEQFF.

The rearrangement joins TRBV11-1 to TRBJ1-1; the D gene is possibly TRBD1 (5 bases). Germline values: CDR1 SGHAT, CDR2 FQDESV (reference sequence). V was trimmed by 2 bases and J by 5 bases, leaving 18 bases between them. CDR3 size: 16 residues. Here the CDR3 reads CASSLLFSGDGTEAFF. In nucleotides, the CDR3 is TGTGCCAGCAGCTTATTATTTTCGGGGGATGGGACTGAAGCTTTCTTT. Full variable domain (missing parts from reference TRBV11-1 and TRBJ1-1): EAEVAQSPRYKITEKSQAVAFWCDPISGHATLYWYRQILGQGPELLVQFQDESVVDDSQLPKDRFSAERLKGVDSTLKIQPAELGDSAMYLCASSLLFSGDGTEAFFGQGTRLTVV.

This clonotype was observed a few times. This chain uses TRBV4-1 with TRBJ2-6; TRBD2 aligns across 7 bases. This CDR3 has 16 amino acids. From germline, CDR1 is MGHRA and CDR2 YSYEKL. V lost 7 bases and J lost 2; bases outside the gene matches: 8. The CDR3: CASTRTGGTGANVLTF. CDR3 nucleotides: TGCGCCAGCACCCGAACGGGGGGTACTGGGGCCAACGTCCTGACTTTC.

The gene calls are TRBV9 and TRBJ1-1, with D perhaps matching TRBD1 (6 bases). The V end lost 6 bases, the J end lost 0 bases, and 12 bases lay between the germline ends. Germline V gives CDR1 SGDLS, CDR2 YYNGEE. CDR3 length equals 14 residues. This chain's CDR3 is CASTQGHLNTEAFF. As DNA, the CDR3 is TGTGCCAGCACGCAGGGACACCTGAACACTGAAGCTTTCTTT.

The rearrangement joins TRBV9 to TRBJ2-3, with 12 bases identical to TRBD2. CDR1 SGDLS and CDR2 YYNGEE come from the germline V gene. The CDR3 extends over 16 amino acids. V was clipped by 3 bases and J by 7 bases; unmatched bases: 9. The CDR3 loop is CASSGWTSGVSNTQYF. CDR3 coding DNA: TGTGCCAGCAGCGGCTGGACTAGCGGGGTTTCGAATACGCAGTATTTT.

This clonotype was observed a few times. This chain uses TRBV27 with TRBJ2-7; a weak D match, TRBD2 (6 bases). V shed 0 bases and J shed 4 bases, with 16 bases lying between them. CDR3 size: 16 residues. Germline lookup yields CDR1 MNHEY and CDR2 SMNVEV (reference sequence). CDR3 in amino acids: CASSLSRELARYEQYF. The CDR3 coding sequence is TGTGCCAGCAGTTTATCGCGGGAACTAGCCCGTTACGAGCAGTACTTC.

Of note for this clonotype: One junction end does not reproduce the germline sequence, and a read error may be involved. The chain carries TRBV7-6 and TRBJ1-2; D might be TRBD1 (5 bases). Germline V lookup: CDR1 SGHVS, CDR2 FNYEAQ. CDR3 length: 15 amino acids. CDR3 DNA sequence: TGTACCAGCAGCTCGCAGGGATTCCGGAACTATGGCTACACCTTC. This translates into CTSSSQGFRNYGYTF.

This clonotype was recorded only once. CDR3 sequence: CASTSQGALTEAFF. CDR3 bases: TGTGCCAGCACCTCTCAGGGGGCTCTCACTGAAGCTTTCTTT. The chain combines TRBV12-3 or TRBV12-4 with TRBJ1-1; 8 bases fit TRBD1. V shed 7 bases and J 4 bases; nucleotides not matched to a gene: 8. The CDR3 is made up of 14 amino acids.

The V gene is TRBV11-2, the J gene TRBJ1-3; tentatively, D is TRBD1 (5 bases). V was trimmed by 2 bases and J by 0 bases, leaving 14 bases between them. The CDR3 spans 17 residues. Germline values: CDR1 SGHAT, CDR2 FQNNGV. CDR3 bases: TGTGCCAGCAGCTTATGGCACAGGTCGAGCTCTGGAAACACCATATATTTT. It specifies CASSLWHRSSSGNTIYF.

There are many counts of this clonotype. This CDR3 is CASSFRGGRTDTQYF. In DNA form, the CDR3 reads TGTGCCAGCAGTTTTCGGGGGGGCAGGACAGATACGCAGTATTTT. The V and J genes are TRBV7-9 and TRBJ2-3; TRBD2 matches at 8 bases. The germline V gene encodes CDR1 SEHNR and CDR2 FQNEAQ (reference sequence). The J segment lost 3 bases and the V segment lost 6 bases, leaving 8 bases of the junction unmatched. The CDR3 runs to 15 residues.

This clonotype has ten or more counts. The chain employs TRBV7-6 and TRBJ2-1; 9 positions agree with TRBD2. The germline CDR1 and CDR2 sequences are SGHVS and FNYEAQ. CDR3 length: 18 residues. V lost 2 bases and J lost 0; bases outside the gene matches: 8. CDR3 coding DNA: TGTGCCAGCAGCTTAAGAATAGGACTAGCGAACTCCTACAATGAGCAGTTCTTC. This encodes CASSLRIGLANSYNEQFF. Looking up the rest from reference TRBV7-6 and TRBJ2-1 gives the full variable domain: GAGVSQSPRYKVTKRGQDVALRCDPISGHVSLYWYRQALGQGPEFLTYFNYEAQQDKSGLPNDRFSAERPEGSISTLTIQRTEQRDSAMYRCASSLRIGLANSYNEQFFGPGTRLTVL.

This clonotype has a count of ten or more. The chain uses TRBV10-3 and TRBJ2-7, with no clear D. Trimming removed 2 bases at V and 2 bases at J, with 4 bases between. The germline V gene has CDR1 ENHRY and CDR2 SYGVKD. The CDR3 contains 12 residues. The CDR3 is CAISEKPYEQYF. DNA of the CDR3: TGTGCCATCAGTGAGAAACCCTACGAGCAGTACTTC.

The chain employs TRBV7-6 and TRBJ1-2, with no clear D. CDR3 length equals 14 residues. V was clipped by 3 bases and J by 1 base, with 9 bases between them. CDR1 and CDR2 (germline): SGHVS, FNYEAQ. The CDR3 DNA is TGTGCCAGCAGCTTGGACGTAATTAACTATGGCTACACCTTC. As protein: CASSLDVINYGYTF.

The chain uses TRBV7-9 and TRBJ2-1, with D possibly TRBD1 on 5 matching bases. The length of the CDR3 is 18 residues. Trimming took off 5 bases at V and 0 bases at J, with 20 bases between the two ends. Germline lookup yields CDR1 SEHNR and CDR2 FQNEAQ (reference sequence). CDR3 bases: TGTGCCAGCAGCCATGGGTTGGGGCCCCGGACCTCCTACAATGAGCAGTTCTTC. Its translation is CASSHGLGPRTSYNEQFF.

This clonotype was observed a handful of times. The V and J genes are TRBV2 and TRBJ2-3; unclear D gene. Per germline, CDR1 SNHLY and CDR2 FYNNEI. V was cut by 10 bases and J by 3 bases, with 17 bases left in between. The CDR3 totals 14 residues. CDR3 sequence: CAMRRGDSTDTQYF. The DNA of the CDR3 is TGTGCCATGCGGAGAGGCGATAGTACAGATACGCAGTATTTT.

This clonotype was picked up a small number of times. This chain links TRBV20-1 with TRBJ2-7; 10 bases fit TRBD1. The germline gives CDR1 DFQATT, CDR2 SNEGSKA (reference sequence). This CDR3 region has 14 residues. After removal of 5 bases from V and 4 bases from J, the junction contained 8 bases not matched to a gene. DNA of the CDR3: TGCAGTGCTGAGCCCCGGACAGGGGGATACGAGCAGTACGTC. As protein: CSAEPRTGGYEQYV.

The J gene is TRBJ2-5, the V gene TRBV7-6; maybe TRBD1 (5 bases). Trimming took off 1 base at V and 7 bases at J, with 13 bases between the two ends. Germline V gives CDR1 SGHVS, CDR2 FNYEAQ. This CDR3 has 14 residues. CDR3 coding DNA: TGTGCCAGCAGCTTAGTGGGCAGCCAGGGGACCCAGTACTTC. Its translation is CASSLVGSQGTQYF.

This clonotype was observed a handful of times. V and J are TRBV27 and TRBJ2-2; D gene uncertain. Germline V gene data show CDR1 as MNHEY and CDR2 as SMNVEV (reference sequence). V was pared by 3 bases and J by 1 base, with 9 bases between. This CDR3 has 15 amino acids. The CDR3 bases are TGTGCCAGCAGTTTGGAAAACAGGAACACCGGGGAGCTGTTTTTT. It yields the protein CASSLENRNTGELFF.

Comment on this clonotype: This could be a read error, since a much larger clone is one nucleotide away. The chain carries TRBV7-9 and TRBJ2-3; no clear D gene. The CDR3 has 16 residues. Germline CDR1 is SEHNR and CDR2 is FQNEAQ (reference sequence). The CDR3 DNA is TGTGTCAGCAGCTTCCTCGGGTTGGCCTCCACAGATACGCAGTATTTT. As protein: CVSSFLGLASTDTQYF.

This clonotype was seen at least ten times. This chain uses TRBV12-3 or TRBV12-4 with TRBJ1-1; D is ambiguous. Trimming took 6 bases from V and 7 from J, leaving 12 bases between them. This CDR3 contains 12 residues. CDR3 protein: CASSPGRIEAFF. CDR3 DNA sequence: TGTGCCAGCAGCCCCGGACGGATTGAAGCTTTCTTT.

The J gene is TRBJ1-1, the V gene TRBV4-3; maybe TRBD1 (6 bases). V was trimmed by 0 bases and J by 2 bases, leaving 19 bases between them. The CDR3 runs to 18 residues. The germline V gene has CDR1 LGHNA and CDR2 YSLEER. CDR3 in amino acids: CASSQDWVGGRRNTEAFF. The CDR3 coding sequence is TGCGCCAGCAGCCAAGATTGGGTGGGGGGCAGGAGAAACACTGAAGCTTTCTTT.

V is TRBV9 and J is TRBJ2-1, with TRBD2 as a possible D gene (6 bases). V was cut by 0 bases and J by 5 bases, with 9 bases left in between. Germline V lookup: CDR1 SGDLS, CDR2 YYNGEE. The CDR3 is made up of 14 amino acids. CDR3 amino acids: CASSVGLANNEQFF. The CDR3 DNA reads as TGTGCCAGCAGCGTAGGTCTAGCGAACAATGAGCAGTTCTTC.

The V gene is TRBV4-3, the J gene TRBJ1-3; D may be TRBD1 (5 bases). The CDR3 loop spans 14 amino acids. Between the trimmed V and J ends, which lost 5 bases and 4 bases, there was a span of 12 bases. Germline CDR1 LGHNA, CDR2 YSLEER. The CDR3 sequence: CASSTHQGGNTIYF. The CDR3 DNA is TGCGCCAGCAGCACCCATCAGGGCGGAAACACCATATATTTT.

The chain couples TRBV3-1 to TRBJ2-3, with TRBD2 matching 8 bases. Germline CDR1 LGHDT, CDR2 YNNKEL (reference sequence). The V gene end was trimmed by 1 base and the J gene end by 11 bases; junction bases not matched to a gene: 20. The CDR3 consists of 18 residues. This CDR3 is CASSQGPWRERGSGLQYF. CDR3 coding DNA: TGTGCCAGCAGCCAAGGCCCTTGGAGAGAGCGGGGGTCAGGGTTGCAGTATTTT.

This chain links TRBV19 with TRBJ2-1, with D unresolved. With 6 bases removed from V and 2 bases from J, the gap between germline ends came to 8 bases. Germline CDR1 and CDR2: LNHDA and SQIVND (reference sequence). The CDR3 spans 13 residues. The CDR3 loop is CASSKATYNEQFF. In DNA form, the CDR3 reads TGTGCCAGTAGCAAGGCCACCTACAATGAGCAGTTCTTC.

This clonotype was counted many times. The CDR3 region has the DNA TGTGCCAGCAGCTCCGCGTTTTGGGTTAGGGAAGCTTGGAACACCGGGGAGCTGTTTTTT. Residues: CASSSAFWVREAWNTGELFF. The V gene is TRBV7-6, the J gene TRBJ2-2; D is undetermined. V was clipped by 4 bases and J by 1 base, with 25 bases between them. The CDR3 loop spans 20 amino acids. Germline CDR1 reads SGHVS; CDR2 reads FNYEAQ.

CDR3 amino acids: CASSQDRAGGHGYTF. The CDR3 DNA reads as TGCGCCAGCAGCCAAGATAGGGCAGGGGGACATGGCTACACCTTC. The chain joins TRBV4-1 to TRBJ1-2; 7 bases map to TRBD1. V lost 0 bases and J lost 6; bases outside the gene matches: 7. Germline lookup yields CDR1 MGHRA and CDR2 YSYEKL. The CDR3 totals 15 residues.

This clonotype was detected a few times. V and J are TRBV27 and TRBJ2-7; TRBD2 might be the D (5 bases). Trimming removed 0 bases at V and 2 bases at J, with 11 bases between. The CDR3 spans 15 residues. In germline, CDR1 is MNHEY, CDR2 SMNVEV (reference sequence). The CDR3: CASSLSGQTTYEQYF. The CDR3 DNA sequence: TGTGCCAGCAGTTTATCGGGCCAGACTACCTACGAGCAGTACTTC.

V and J are TRBV7-9 and TRBJ1-2; D is ambiguous. V was pared by 4 bases and J by 6 bases, with 12 bases between. The CDR3 runs 13 residues. Looked up from germline, CDR1 is SEHNR and CDR2 is FQNEAQ (reference sequence). The CDR3 reads CASSSPSRDGYTF. The CDR3 nucleotides are TGTGCCAGCAGCTCCCCGAGTAGGGATGGCTACACCTTC.

This clonotype showed up just a few times. The rearrangement joins TRBV19 to TRBJ2-2; 7 nucleotides line up with TRBD1. V was pared by 5 bases and J by 3 bases, with 6 bases of the junction left unmatched. Germline-derived CDR1 and CDR2 are LNHDA and SQIVND (reference sequence). This CDR3 has 15 amino acids. DNA for the CDR3: TGTGCCAGTAGTGGGGACAGCGAGCACACCGGGGAGCTGTTTTTT. Its translation is CASSGDSEHTGELFF. The entire variable domain, with the rest obtained from reference TRBV19 and TRBJ2-2, is as follows: DGGITQSPKYLFRKEGQNVTLSCEQNLNHDAMYWYRQDPGQGLRLIYYSQIVNDFQKGDIAEGYSVSREKKESFPLTVTSAQKNPTAFYLCASSGDSEHTGELFFGEGSRLTVL.

This clonotype was picked up many times. CDR3 sequence (DNA): TGTGCCAGCAGTTTGACAGTCTCCTACGAGCAGTACTTC. Protein: CASSLTVSYEQYF. The chain employs TRBV27 and TRBJ2-7; D possibly corresponds to TRBD1 (5 bases). Per germline, CDR1 MNHEY and CDR2 SMNVEV (reference sequence). CDR3 size: 13 residues. Trimming removed 3 bases at V and 0 bases at J, with 6 bases between.

This clonotype was counted a single time. A read error may produce the germline difference seen at one junction end. V usage is TRBV4-1 and J usage is TRBJ1-1; a weak D match, TRBD1 (5 bases). The CDR3 consists of 17 residues. Germline assignment: CDR1 MGHRA and CDR2 YSYEKL. The CDR3, as DNA: TGTGCCAGCAGCCAATCCCCCGGGGGTATGACGAACACTGAAGCTTTCTTT. Protein product: CASSQSPGGMTNTEAFF.